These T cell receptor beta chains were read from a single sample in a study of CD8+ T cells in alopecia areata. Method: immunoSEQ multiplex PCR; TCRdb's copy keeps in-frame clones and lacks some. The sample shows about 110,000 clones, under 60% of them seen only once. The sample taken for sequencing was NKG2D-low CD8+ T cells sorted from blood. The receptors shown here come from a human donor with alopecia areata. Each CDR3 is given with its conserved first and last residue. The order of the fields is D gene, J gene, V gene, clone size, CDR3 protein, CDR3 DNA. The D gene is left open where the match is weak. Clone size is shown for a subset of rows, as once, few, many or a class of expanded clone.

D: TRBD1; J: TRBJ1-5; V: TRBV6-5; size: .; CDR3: CASSRDSSSNQPQHF; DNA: TGTGCCAGCAGTCGGGACAGTTCTAGCAATCAGCCCCAGCATTTT
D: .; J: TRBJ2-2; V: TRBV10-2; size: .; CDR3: CASSESGKAGELFF; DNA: TGCGCCAGCAGTGAGTCAGGGAAAGCCGGGGAGCTGTTTTTT
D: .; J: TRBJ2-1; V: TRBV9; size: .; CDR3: CASSPKDRHNEQFF; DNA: TGTGCCAGCAGCCCCAAGGACAGACACAATGAGCAGTTCTTC
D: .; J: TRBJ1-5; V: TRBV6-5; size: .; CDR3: CASSYRAWSNQPQHF; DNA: TGTGCCAGCAGTTACAGGGCATGGAGCAATCAGCCCCAGCATTTT
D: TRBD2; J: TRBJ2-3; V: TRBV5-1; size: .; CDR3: CASSLLAGPLSTQYF; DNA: TGCGCCAGCAGCTTATTAGCGGGACCCCTGAGTACGCAGTATTTT
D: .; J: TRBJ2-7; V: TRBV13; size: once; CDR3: CASSHETDGTYEQYF; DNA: TGTGCCAGCAGCCACGAAACCGACGGAACCTACGAGCAGTACTTC
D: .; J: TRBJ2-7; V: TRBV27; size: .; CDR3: CASSPSAYLEQYF; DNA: TGTGCCAGCAGTCCATCGGCCTATTTGGAGCAGTACTTC
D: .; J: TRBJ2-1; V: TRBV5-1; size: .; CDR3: CASSFLITGGGEQFF; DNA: TGCGCCAGCAGCTTCCTGATAACGGGGGGCGGCGAGCAGTTCTTC
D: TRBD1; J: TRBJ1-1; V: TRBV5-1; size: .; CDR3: CASSGPGTGAQGTEAFF; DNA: TGCGCCAGCAGCGGCCCCGGGACAGGGGCCCAGGGGACTGAAGCTTTCTTT
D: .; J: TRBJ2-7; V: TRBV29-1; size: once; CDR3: CSVCSDYDEQYF; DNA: TGCAGCGTATGTAGCGACTACGACGAGCAGTACTTC
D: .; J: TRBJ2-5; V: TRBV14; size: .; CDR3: CASSQDRGSQETQYF; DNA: TGTGCCAGCAGCCAAGATCGGGGGAGCCAAGAGACCCAGTACTTC
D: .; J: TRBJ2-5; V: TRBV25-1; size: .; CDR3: CASSEGGLSETQYF; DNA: TGTGCCAGCAGTGAAGGAGGACTCTCGGAGACCCAGTACTTC
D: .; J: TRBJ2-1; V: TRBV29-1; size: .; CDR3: CSVEDQEGPYEQFF; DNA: TGCAGCGTTGAGGATCAGGAGGGCCCTTATGAGCAGTTCTTC
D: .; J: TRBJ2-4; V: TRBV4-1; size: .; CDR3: CASHDLAKNIQYF; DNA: TGCGCCAGCCACGATCTAGCCAAAAACATTCAGTACTTC
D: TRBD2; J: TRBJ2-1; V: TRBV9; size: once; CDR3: CASSVGGRTYNEQFF; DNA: TGTGCCAGCAGCGTCGGCGGGAGGACCTACAATGAGCAGTTCTTC
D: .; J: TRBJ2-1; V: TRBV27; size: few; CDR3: CASSSTTYNEQFF; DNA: TGTGCCAGCAGCTCTACCACCTACAATGAGCAGTTCTTC
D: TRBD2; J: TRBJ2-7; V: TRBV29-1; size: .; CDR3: CSVSSGDGGGYEQYF; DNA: TGCAGCGTTTCATCCGGGGACGGGGGGGGGTACGAGCAGTACTTC
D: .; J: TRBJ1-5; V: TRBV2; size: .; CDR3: CASSDPRGHVRYSNQPQHF; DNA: TGTGCCAGCAGTGACCCGAGGGGACATGTGAGGTATAGCAATCAGCCCCAGCATTTT
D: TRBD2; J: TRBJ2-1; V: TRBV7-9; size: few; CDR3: CASSGPGRETYNEQFF; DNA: TGTGCCAGCAGCGGCCCTGGGCGGGAGACCTACAATGAGCAGTTCTTC
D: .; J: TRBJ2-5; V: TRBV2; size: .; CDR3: CASSAWGLQETQYF; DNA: TGTGCCAGCAGCGCTTGGGGGTTGCAAGAGACCCAGTACTTC
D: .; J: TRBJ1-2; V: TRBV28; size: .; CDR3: CASSPGTPRIGYTF; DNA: TGTGCCAGCAGTCCCGGGACGCCCCGGATAGGCTACACCTTC
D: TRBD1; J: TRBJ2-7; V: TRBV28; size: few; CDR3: CASSDRGKGEQYF; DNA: TGTGCCAGCAGTGACAGGGGTAAGGGCGAGCAGTACTTC
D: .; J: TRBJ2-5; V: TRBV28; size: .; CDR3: CASSLAATAQETQYF; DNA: TGTGCCAGCAGTTTAGCGGCTACCGCTCAAGAGACCCAGTACTTC
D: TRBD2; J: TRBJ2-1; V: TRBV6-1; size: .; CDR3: CASSEEGSGTYNEQFF; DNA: TGTGCCAGCAGTGAGGAAGGTAGCGGGACATACAATGAGCAGTTCTTC
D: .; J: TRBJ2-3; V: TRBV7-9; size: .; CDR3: CASSSGTDTQYF; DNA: TGTGCCAGCAGCTCAGGCACAGATACGCAGTATTTT
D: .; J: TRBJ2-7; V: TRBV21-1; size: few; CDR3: CASSKDDSGRAFEQYF; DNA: TGTGCCAGCAGCAAAGACGATAGCGGGAGGGCCTTCGAGCAGTACTTC
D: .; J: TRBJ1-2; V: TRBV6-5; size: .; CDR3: CASGNPVNGYTF; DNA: TGTGCCAGCGGAAACCCAGTGAATGGCTACACCTTC
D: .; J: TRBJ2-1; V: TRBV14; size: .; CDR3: CASSHRDEQFF; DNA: TGTGCCAGCAGCCACAGGGATGAGCAGTTCTTC
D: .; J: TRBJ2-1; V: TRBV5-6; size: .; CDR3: CASSLGGAYNEQFF; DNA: TGTGCCAGCAGCTTGGGAGGTGCCTACAATGAGCAGTTCTTC
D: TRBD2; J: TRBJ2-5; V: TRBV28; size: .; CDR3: CASSLRAGGSRETQYF; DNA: TGTGCCAGCAGTTTACGAGCGGGAGGTTCGCGAGAGACCCAGTACTTC
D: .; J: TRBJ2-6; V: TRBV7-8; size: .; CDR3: CASSSTPAGANVLTF; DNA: TGTGCCAGCAGCTCCACCCCGGCAGGGGCCAACGTCCTGACTTTC
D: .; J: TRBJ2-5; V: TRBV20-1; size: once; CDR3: CSGSFAGAIHF; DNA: TGCAGTGGGTCTTTTGCGGGGGCCATACACTTC
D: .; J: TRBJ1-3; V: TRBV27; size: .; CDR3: CASRAGGTGNTIYF; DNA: TGTGCCAGCAGAGCGGGTGGCACTGGAAACACCATATATTTT
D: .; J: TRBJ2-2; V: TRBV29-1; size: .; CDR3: CSVGAAGDLFF; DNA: TGCAGCGTTGGAGCGGCCGGCGACCTGTTTTTT
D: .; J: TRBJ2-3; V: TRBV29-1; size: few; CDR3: CSVTGERDTQYF; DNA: TGCAGCGTGACGGGAGAAAGAGATACGCAGTATTTT
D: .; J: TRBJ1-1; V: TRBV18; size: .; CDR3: CASSPPTGSFEAFF; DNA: TGTGCCAGCTCACCACCCACAGGGAGTTTTGAAGCTTTCTTT
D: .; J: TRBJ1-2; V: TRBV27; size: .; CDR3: CASQSGQGVDGYTF; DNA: TGTGCCAGCCAATCCGGACAAGGGGTGGATGGCTACACCTTC